Reported below is one TCR beta chain. This entry belongs to a study of cytomegalovirus exposure and HLA in healthy donors. Across the whole study: As released early, the data held 70 million to 95 million unique TCRs from HLA-typed donors.

The PCR had 60 Vbeta and 13 Jbeta primers. Sequencing was performed with immunoSEQ multiplex PCR; in TCRdb, only in-frame clones are kept and a portion is missing. Seen here are 100,000 or so clones, less than 85% observed once, and the top ten hold approximately 2.1%. V lost 5 bases, J lost 0 bases, and 12 bases stayed unmatched. The length of the CDR3 is 19 residues. The germline CDR1 and CDR2 sequences are SEHNR and FQNEAQ (reference sequence). The sample consisted of PBMCs. The chain is built from TRBV7-9 and TRBJ2-2; the match to TRBD1 covers 10 bases. The receptor comes from a young man in good health and CMV-seronegative. CDR3 sequence (DNA): TGTGCCAGCAGCATACCCCGGGACAGGGGACTACCGAACACCGGGGAGCTGTTTTTT. Its translation: CASSIPRDRGLPNTGELFF.